This T cell receptor beta chain originates from a study of blood T cell repertoires in COVID-19. This clone was found once. Study processing details: Reference gene primer amplification in the assay estimated nucleated cell counts. Repertoires were generated with immunoSEQ multiplex PCR, while TCRdb's copy carries only in-frame clones and drops some. Clone size and the V and J calls come from that table; the DNA yielded D and trimming. The repertoire holds some 270,000 clones, about 90% seen once, with approximately 1.8% in the top ten. Across about two dozen US areas, participants ranged in age from about 18 to 90 years. This CDR3 has 13 residues. The germline gives CDR1 MNHEY, CDR2 SVGAGI. V was shortened by 1 base and J by 7 bases, with 8 bases between the two germline ends.

This TCR came from a woman aged 55-69 years who had recovered from COVID-19. Sequencing was carried out using PBMCs or T cells enriched from blood (not recorded which). The V call is TRBV6-5, the J call TRBJ2-1; possibly TRBD1 for D (6 bases). The DNA of the CDR3 is TGTGCCAGCAGTTACTTACAGGGTAATGAGCAGTTCTTC. Its protein product is CASSYLQGNEQFF.